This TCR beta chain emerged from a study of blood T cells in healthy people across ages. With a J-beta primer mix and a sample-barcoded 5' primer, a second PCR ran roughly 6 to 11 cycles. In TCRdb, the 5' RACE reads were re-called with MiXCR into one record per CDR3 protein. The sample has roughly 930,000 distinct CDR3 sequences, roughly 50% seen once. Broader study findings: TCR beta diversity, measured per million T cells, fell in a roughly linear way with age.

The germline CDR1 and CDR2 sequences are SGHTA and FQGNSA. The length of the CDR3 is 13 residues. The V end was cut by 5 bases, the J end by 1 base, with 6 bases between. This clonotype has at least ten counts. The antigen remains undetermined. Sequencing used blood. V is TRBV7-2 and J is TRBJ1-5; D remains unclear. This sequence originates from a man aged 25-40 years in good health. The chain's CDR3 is CASSPRSNQPQHF. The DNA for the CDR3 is TGTGCCAGCAGCCCTCGAAGCAATCAGCCCCAGCATTTT. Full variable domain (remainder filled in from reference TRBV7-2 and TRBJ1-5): GAGVSQSPSNKVTEKGKDVELRCDPISGHTALYWYRQSLGQGLEFLIYFQGNSAPDKSGLPSDRFSAERTGGSVSTLTIQRTQQEDSAVYLCASSPRSNQPQHFGDGTRLSIL.